These 21 T cell receptor beta chains were all obtained from the same sample, sequenced in a study of blood T cell repertoires in COVID-19. Some clones are missing from TCRdb's copy, which holds only in-frame ones; the method was immunoSEQ multiplex PCR. Of 280,000 or so clones listed, approximately 90% are singletons. The sample was PBMCs or T cells enriched from blood (not recorded which). The source is a woman aged 40 to 50 who had recovered from COVID-19.

The rearrangement joins TRBV19 to TRBJ1-5, with D possibly TRBD1 on 6 matching bases. The CDR3 is 14 amino acids. Germline CDR1 is LNHDA and CDR2 is SQIVND (reference sequence). Trimming stripped 7 bases from V and 4 bases from J, with 14 bases between. The CDR3 sequence: CASTGGQGNQPQHF. CDR3 nucleotide sequence: TGTGCCAGTACCGGGGGGCAGGGGAATCAGCCCCAGCATTTT.

The chain uses TRBV19 and TRBJ2-1, with TRBD2 matching 7 bases. The V gene's germline CDR1 is LNHDA and CDR2 SQIVND (reference sequence). The CDR3 is 15 residues long. With 2 bases clipped from V and 9 bases from J, the junction kept 10 bases outside the gene matches. CDR3 sequence reads: CASSILWEGRGEQFF. CDR3 nucleotide sequence: TGTGCCAGTAGTATATTGTGGGAGGGCAGAGGTGAGCAGTTCTTC.

This sequence joins TRBV7-2 and TRBJ2-3, with D possibly TRBD1 on 6 matching bases. V was trimmed by 5 bases and J by 0 bases, leaving 15 bases between them. In germline, CDR1 is SGHTA, CDR2 FQGNSA. The CDR3 extends over 16 amino acids. CDR3 nucleotides: TGTGCCAGCAGCGTCGGGGACACTGCTAGCACAGATACGCAGTATTTT. Protein sequence: CASSVGDTASTDTQYF.

The chain has TRBV4-3 and TRBJ2-6, with a possible D match to TRBD1 (5 bases). CDR3 size: 18 residues. The V end lost 4 bases, the J end lost 0 bases, and 16 bases lay between the germline ends. Looked up from germline, CDR1 is LGHNA and CDR2 is YSLEER. CDR3 DNA: TGCGCCAGCAGCCCTAACAGGCGCCGAAACTCTGGGGCCAACGTCCTGACTTTC. Protein: CASSPNRRRNSGANVLTF.

The chain recombines TRBV3-1 (or the pseudogene TRBV3-2) with TRBJ1-2; D unresolved. Germline V gene sequence: CDR1 LGHDT, CDR2 YNNKEL (reference sequence). The V and J ends lost 4 bases and 4 bases respectively, with 16 bases between them. The CDR3 loop spans 15 amino acids. The CDR3 DNA is TGTGCCAGCAGCCCCCGGGTGGGAGGTCCCTATGGCTACACCTTC. It encodes CASSPRVGGPYGYTF.

The chain carries TRBV29-1 and TRBJ2-1, with 10 bases identical to TRBD1. The CDR3 consists of 15 residues. Germline CDR1 is SQVTM and CDR2 is ANQGSEA. The J segment lost 2 bases and the V segment lost 6 bases, leaving 7 bases of the junction unmatched. CDR3 region: CSVRGGTGAYNEQFF. The CDR3, as DNA: TGCAGCGTCCGAGGTGGGACAGGGGCCTACAATGAGCAGTTCTTC.

J is TRBJ2-5 and V is TRBV7-2, with D hard to call. Germline-derived CDR1 and CDR2 are SGHTA and FQGNSA. CDR3 length equals 15 residues. Deletions cut 6 bases from V and 0 bases from J, with 14 bases between. CDR3 residues: CASSPYPQYQETQYF. In DNA, the CDR3 is TGTGCCAGCAGTCCGTACCCTCAGTACCAAGAGACCCAGTACTTC.

The chain joins TRBV18 to TRBJ2-1; tentative D call: TRBD2 (5 bases). Trimming took 3 bases from V and 8 from J, leaving 8 bases between them. The germline CDR1 and CDR2 sequences are KGHSH and LQKENI. CDR3 length equals 12 residues. The CDR3 protein is CASSPAGDEQFF. The CDR3 coding sequence is TGTGCCAGCTCACCGGCGGGCGATGAGCAGTTCTTC.

The chain has TRBV15 and TRBJ1-4; maybe TRBD1 (5 bases). The CDR3 loop spans 16 amino acids. Trimming took 0 bases from V and 3 from J, leaving 11 bases between them. Germline loops: CDR1 LNHNV, CDR2 YYDKDF (reference sequence). CDR3 loop: CATSRDIGAANEKLFF. In DNA, the CDR3 is TGTGCCACCAGCAGAGATATAGGGGCAGCTAATGAAAAACTGTTTTTT.

The J gene is TRBJ1-2, the V gene TRBV27; D call uncertain. Trimming shortened V by 5 bases and J by 0 bases, and 10 bases separated the two germline ends. Per the germline V gene, CDR1 is MNHEY and CDR2 is SMNVEV (reference sequence). The CDR3 has 14 amino acids. CDR3 sequence: CASSPRETNYGYTF. As DNA, the CDR3 is TGTGCCAGCAGTCCCCGGGAGACTAACTATGGCTACACCTTC.

This clone is a singleton in its sample. The chain carries TRBV7-2 and TRBJ2-7, with TRBD1 as a possible D gene (5 bases). V shed 2 bases and J shed 6 bases, with 8 bases lying between them. The germline gives CDR1 SGHTA, CDR2 FQGNSA. This CDR3 comprises 12 residues. The CDR3 sequence: CASSLSRGEQYF. In DNA, the CDR3 is TGTGCCAGCAGCTTAAGTAGGGGCGAGCAGTACTTC.

The rearrangement uses TRBV7-8 and TRBJ2-2; a weak D match, TRBD1 (5 bases). The CDR3 is made up of 15 amino acids. The germline CDR1 and CDR2 sequences are SGHVS and FQNEAQ. The V end lost 1 base, the J end lost 7 bases, and 13 bases lay between the germline ends. CDR3 loop: CASSLVQGTGGELFF. Written as DNA, the CDR3 is TGTGCCAGCAGCTTAGTGCAGGGTACAGGCGGGGAGCTGTTTTTT.

This clone was seen repeatedly, ten times or more. This chain links TRBV5-5 with TRBJ1-6; TRBD1 agrees at 8 bases. This CDR3 region has 17 residues. Germline assignment: CDR1 SGHKS and CDR2 YYEKEE (reference sequence). J gave up 0 bases and V 7 bases, and 9 bases lay outside the gene matches. CDR3 DNA: TGTGCCAGCGATCCGGGACAGGCCAGCTCCTATAATTCACCCCTCCACTTT. Translating it yields CASDPGQASSYNSPLHF. The full variable domain, completed using reference TRBV5-5 and TRBJ1-6, is DAGVTQSPTHLIKTRGQQVTLRCSPISGHKSVSWYQQVLGQGPQFIFQYYEKEERGRGNFPDRFSARQFPNYSSELNVNALLLGDSALYLCASDPGQASSYNSPLHFGNGTRLTVT.

The chain combines TRBV2 with TRBJ2-6, with D hard to call. The CDR3 runs to 13 residues. The V gene's germline CDR1 is SNHLY and CDR2 FYNNEI. The V end was cut by 2 bases, the J end by 4 bases, with 3 bases between. For the CDR3, the DNA is TGTGCCAGCAGTGAACAAGGGGCCAACGTCCTGACTTTC. Protein: CASSEQGANVLTF.

The J gene is TRBJ1-1, the V gene TRBV2, with D uncertain. The CDR3 is 15 residues long. The ends were cut back, 6 bases at V and 4 bases at J, with 18 bases in the middle. Per the germline V gene, CDR1 is SNHLY and CDR2 is FYNNEI. This chain's CDR3 is CASSLNGVRSTEAFF. The CDR3 nucleotides are TGTGCCAGCAGCCTAAACGGGGTCCGGAGCACTGAAGCTTTCTTT.

This clone has a single count. The chain joins TRBV19 to TRBJ2-7; 9 bases align to TRBD2. This CDR3 spans 16 amino acids. With V trimmed by 3 bases and J by 7 bases, 13 bases remained unmatched. CDR1 is LNHDA, CDR2 SQIVND, per germline (reference sequence). The CDR3 spells CASSMTSGRGLGEQYF. The DNA for the CDR3 is TGTGCCAGTAGTATGACTAGCGGAAGGGGCCTCGGGGAGCAGTACTTC.

This chain uses TRBV10-1 with TRBJ1-5; D remains ambiguous. Germline V CDR1 and CDR2: WNHNN, SYGVQD (reference sequence). V lost 3 bases to trimming and J lost 7 bases, with 13 bases between them. The CDR3 is made up of 14 amino acids. The CDR3 nucleotides are TGCGCCAGCAGTGATCTAGGGAGATTGCAGCCCCAGCATTTT. Its protein is CASSDLGRLQPQHF.

The chain recombines TRBV3-1 (or the pseudogene TRBV3-2) with TRBJ2-5; 11 bases are shared with TRBD1. J gave up 5 bases and V 0 bases, and 2 bases lay outside the gene matches. From germline, CDR1 is LGHDT and CDR2 YNNKEL (reference sequence). This CDR3 contains 15 residues. CDR3 bases: TGTGCCAGCAGCCAAGATGGGACAGGGGGTGAGACCCAGTACTTC. Amino acid sequence: CASSQDGTGGETQYF.

This chain links TRBV18 with TRBJ2-3; the match to TRBD2 covers 7 bases. CDR1 is KGHSH, CDR2 LQKENI, per germline. The junction had 3 bases not matched to a gene; V was cut back by 0 bases and J by 0 bases. This CDR3 is built from 16 residues. The DNA of the CDR3 is TGTGCCAGCTCACCACCGAGCGGGGCTAGCACAGATACGCAGTATTTT. It yields the protein CASSPPSGASTDTQYF.

CDR3 region: CASAQGRYEQYF. The CDR3 DNA is TGTGCCAGCGCTCAGGGCCGGTACGAGCAGTACTTC. This chain links TRBV7-2 with TRBJ2-7; D might be TRBD1 (5 bases). The CDR3 runs to 12 residues. Trimming shortened V by 8 bases and J by 4 bases, and 12 bases separated the two germline ends. Germline CDR1 SGHTA, CDR2 FQGNSA.

The chain links TRBV7-2 to TRBJ1-6; D not certain. Trimming removed 5 bases at V and 1 base at J, with 12 bases between. Germline lookup yields CDR1 SGHTA and CDR2 FQGNSA. The CDR3 covers 16 residues. This CDR3 is CASSPREPSYNSPLHF. CDR3 DNA: TGTGCCAGCAGCCCCCGGGAGCCTTCCTATAATTCACCCCTCCACTTT.